This record looks at one TCR beta chain sequence and its context. These data belong to a study of blood T cells in healthy people across ages. Investigators took around 11 milliliters of peripheral blood from every donor. Trimming shortened V by 8 bases and J by 2 bases, and 14 bases separated the two germline ends. The CDR3 totals 14 residues. Combining a sample-barcoded 5' primer with a J-beta primer mix, a second PCR ran for 7 to 11 cycles. Each CDR3 protein is one row after TCRdb ran MiXCR on the 5' RACE reads. The repertoire includes about 1.1 million distinct CDR3 sequences, less than 45% of them detected once, and about an eighth sits in the top ten.

This sequence originates from a man between 18 and 29 years old in good health. This rearrangement joins TRBV12-3 or TRBV12-4 to TRBJ2-3, with D perhaps TRBD1 or TRBD2 (5 bases each). Sequenced: blood. CDR3 protein: CASGPGPNTDTQYF. DNA of the CDR3: TGTGCCAGCGGCCCGGGACCCAACACAGATACGCAGTATTTT.